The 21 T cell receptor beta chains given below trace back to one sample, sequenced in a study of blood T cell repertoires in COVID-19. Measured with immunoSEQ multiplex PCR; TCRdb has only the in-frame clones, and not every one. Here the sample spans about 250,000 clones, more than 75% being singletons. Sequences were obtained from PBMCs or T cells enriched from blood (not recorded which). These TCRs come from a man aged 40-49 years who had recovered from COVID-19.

The CDR3 DNA is TGTGCCAGCAGTCCTGGGACTAGCGGGAGGGCCGCAGATACGCAGTATTTT. Translated, it gives CASSPGTSGRAADTQYF. This sequence joins TRBV6-6 and TRBJ2-3; 16 bases fit TRBD2. This CDR3 is 17 amino acids long. V shed 5 bases and J 4 bases; nucleotides not matched to a gene: 6. Per germline, CDR1 MNHNY and CDR2 SVGAGI (reference sequence).

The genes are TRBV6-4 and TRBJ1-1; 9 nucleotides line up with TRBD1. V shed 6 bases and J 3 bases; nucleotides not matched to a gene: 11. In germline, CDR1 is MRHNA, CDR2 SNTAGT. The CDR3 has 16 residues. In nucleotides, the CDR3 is TGTGCCAGCAGAGTAACAGGGGGCAGGGGTGACACTGAAGCTTTCTTT. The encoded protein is CASRVTGGRGDTEAFF.

The CDR3 sequence is CASSFLAGSNEQFF. In DNA, the CDR3 is TGTGCCAGCAGCTTTCTGGCGGGGAGCAATGAGCAGTTCTTC. The V call is TRBV7-9, the J call TRBJ2-1, with D perhaps matching TRBD2 (6 bases). This CDR3 has 14 residues. CDR1 and CDR2 (germline): SEHNR, FQNEAQ (reference sequence). V was cut by 3 bases and J by 6 bases, with 12 bases left in between.

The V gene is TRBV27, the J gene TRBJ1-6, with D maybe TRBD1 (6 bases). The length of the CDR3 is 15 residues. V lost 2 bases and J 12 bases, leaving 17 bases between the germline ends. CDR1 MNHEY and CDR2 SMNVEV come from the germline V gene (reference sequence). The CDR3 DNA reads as TGTGCCAGCAGTTTAATCCGGGACACGAAGGGACCCCTCCACTTT. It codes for CASSLIRDTKGPLHF.

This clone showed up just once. CDR3 coding DNA: TGCAGCGTGCGGGTCTCCTACAATGAGCAGTTCTTC. Translation: CSVRVSYNEQFF. The chain is built from TRBV29-1 and TRBJ2-1; a weak D match, TRBD2 (5 bases). V lost 6 bases to trimming and J lost 0 bases, with 6 bases between them. The germline V gene encodes CDR1 SQVTM and CDR2 ANQGSEA. This CDR3 contains 12 residues.

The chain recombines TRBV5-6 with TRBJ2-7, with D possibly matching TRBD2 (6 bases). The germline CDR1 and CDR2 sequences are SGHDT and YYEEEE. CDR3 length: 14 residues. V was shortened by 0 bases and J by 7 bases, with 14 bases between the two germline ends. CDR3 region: CASSLARLVEEQYF. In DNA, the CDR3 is TGTGCCAGCAGCTTGGCCCGACTAGTGGAGGAGCAGTACTTC.

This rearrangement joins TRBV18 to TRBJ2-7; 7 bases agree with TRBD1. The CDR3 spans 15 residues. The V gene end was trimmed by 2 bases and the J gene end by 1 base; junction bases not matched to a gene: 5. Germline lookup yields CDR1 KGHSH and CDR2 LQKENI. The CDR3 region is CASSPNRGGSYEQYF. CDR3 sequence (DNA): TGTGCCAGCTCACCAAACAGGGGCGGATCCTACGAGCAGTACTTC.

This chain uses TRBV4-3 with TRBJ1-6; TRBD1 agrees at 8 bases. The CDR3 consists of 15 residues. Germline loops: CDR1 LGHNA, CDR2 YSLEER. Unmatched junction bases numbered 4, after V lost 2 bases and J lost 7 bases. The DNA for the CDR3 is TGCGCCAGCAGCCAACCCGGGACAGGCAATTCACCCCTCCACTTT. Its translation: CASSQPGTGNSPLHF.

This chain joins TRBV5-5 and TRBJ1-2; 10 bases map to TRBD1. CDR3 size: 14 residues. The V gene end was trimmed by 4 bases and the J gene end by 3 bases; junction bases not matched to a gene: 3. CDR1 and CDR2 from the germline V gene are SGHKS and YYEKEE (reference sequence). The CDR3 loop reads CASSTGQGDYGYTF. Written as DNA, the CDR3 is TGTGCCAGCAGCACTGGACAGGGGGACTATGGCTACACCTTC.

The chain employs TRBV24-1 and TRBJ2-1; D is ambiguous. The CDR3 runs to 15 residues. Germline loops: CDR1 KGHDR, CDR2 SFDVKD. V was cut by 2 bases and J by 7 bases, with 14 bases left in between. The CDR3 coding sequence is TGTGCCACCAGTGATTGGCCCCCCGCCCTTAATGAGCAGTTCTTC. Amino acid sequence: CATSDWPPALNEQFF.

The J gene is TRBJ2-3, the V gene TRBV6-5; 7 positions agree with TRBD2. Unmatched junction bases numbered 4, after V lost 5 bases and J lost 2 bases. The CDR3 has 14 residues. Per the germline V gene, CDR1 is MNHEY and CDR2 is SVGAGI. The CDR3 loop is CASSQRLATDTQYF. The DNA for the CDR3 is TGTGCCAGCAGTCAAAGACTAGCCACAGATACGCAGTATTTT.

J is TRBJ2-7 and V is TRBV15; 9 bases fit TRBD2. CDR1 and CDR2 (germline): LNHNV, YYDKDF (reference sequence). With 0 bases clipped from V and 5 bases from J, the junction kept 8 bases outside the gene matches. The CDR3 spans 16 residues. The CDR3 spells CATSRDLVAGVNEQYF. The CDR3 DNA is TGTGCCACCAGCAGAGATCTGGTAGCGGGGGTGAACGAGCAGTACTTC.

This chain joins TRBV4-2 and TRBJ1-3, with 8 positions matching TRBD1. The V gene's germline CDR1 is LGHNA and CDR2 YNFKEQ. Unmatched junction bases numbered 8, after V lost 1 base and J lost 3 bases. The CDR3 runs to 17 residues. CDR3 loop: CASSQASRDRLGNTIYF. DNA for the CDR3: TGTGCCAGCAGCCAAGCGAGCCGGGACAGGCTTGGAAACACCATATATTTT.

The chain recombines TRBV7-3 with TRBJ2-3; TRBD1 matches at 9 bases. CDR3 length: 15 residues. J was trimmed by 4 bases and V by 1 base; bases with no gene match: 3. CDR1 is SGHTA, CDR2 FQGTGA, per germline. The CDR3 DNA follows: TGTGCCAGCAGCTTAAAGACAGGGGGATCAGATACGCAGTATTTT. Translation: CASSLKTGGSDTQYF.

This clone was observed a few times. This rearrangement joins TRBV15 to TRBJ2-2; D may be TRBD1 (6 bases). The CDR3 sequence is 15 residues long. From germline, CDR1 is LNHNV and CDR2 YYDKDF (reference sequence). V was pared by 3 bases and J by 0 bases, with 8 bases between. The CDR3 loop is CATSRRTANTGELFF. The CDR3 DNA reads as TGTGCCACCAGCAGGAGGACAGCGAACACCGGGGAGCTGTTTTTT.

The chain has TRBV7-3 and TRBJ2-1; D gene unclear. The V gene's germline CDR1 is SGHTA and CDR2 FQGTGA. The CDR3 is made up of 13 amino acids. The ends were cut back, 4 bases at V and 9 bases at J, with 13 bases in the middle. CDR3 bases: TGTGCCAGCAGCTCTGATTATATGAGTGAGCAGTTCTTC. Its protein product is CASSSDYMSEQFF.

CDR3 DNA sequence: TGTGCCATCAGTGACTTCCTACTACGGGGTTCCTACACCTTC. As protein: CAISDFLLRGSYTF. This chain connects TRBV10-3 to TRBJ1-2; D gene uncertain. Trimming removed 3 bases at V and 10 bases at J, with 18 bases between. This CDR3 region has 14 residues. From germline, CDR1 is ENHRY and CDR2 SYGVKD.

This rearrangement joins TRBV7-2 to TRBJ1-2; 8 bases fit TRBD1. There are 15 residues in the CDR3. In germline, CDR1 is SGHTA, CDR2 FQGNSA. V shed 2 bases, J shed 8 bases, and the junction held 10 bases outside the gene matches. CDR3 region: CASSLMHRGTGGYTF. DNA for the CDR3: TGTGCCAGCAGCTTAATGCACAGGGGGACGGGGGGCTACACCTTC. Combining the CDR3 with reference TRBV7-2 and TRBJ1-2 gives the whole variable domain GAGVSQSPSNKVTEKGKDVELRCDPISGHTALYWYRQSLGQGLEFLIYFQGNSAPDKSGLPSDRFSAERTGGSVSTLTIQRTQQEDSAVYLCASSLMHRGTGGYTFGSGTRLTVV.

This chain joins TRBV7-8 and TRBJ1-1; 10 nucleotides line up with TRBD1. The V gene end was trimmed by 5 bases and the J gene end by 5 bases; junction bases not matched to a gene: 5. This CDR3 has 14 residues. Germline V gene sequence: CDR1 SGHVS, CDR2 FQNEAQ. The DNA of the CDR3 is TGTGCCAGCAGCCGAGGACAGGGGGGAACTGAAGCTTTCTTT. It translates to CASSRGQGGTEAFF.

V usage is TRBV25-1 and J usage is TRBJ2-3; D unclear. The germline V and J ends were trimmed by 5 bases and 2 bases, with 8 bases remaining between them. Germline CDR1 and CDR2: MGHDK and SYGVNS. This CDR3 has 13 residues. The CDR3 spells CASSLMNTDTQYF. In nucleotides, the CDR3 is TGTGCCAGCAGTCTAATGAACACAGATACGCAGTATTTT.

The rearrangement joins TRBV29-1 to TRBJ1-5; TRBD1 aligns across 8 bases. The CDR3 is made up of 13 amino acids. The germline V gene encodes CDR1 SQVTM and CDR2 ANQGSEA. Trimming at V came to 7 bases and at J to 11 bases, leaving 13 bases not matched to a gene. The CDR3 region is CSAATGALKTQHF. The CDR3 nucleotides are TGCAGCGCCGCGACAGGGGCCCTCAAGACCCAGCATTTT.